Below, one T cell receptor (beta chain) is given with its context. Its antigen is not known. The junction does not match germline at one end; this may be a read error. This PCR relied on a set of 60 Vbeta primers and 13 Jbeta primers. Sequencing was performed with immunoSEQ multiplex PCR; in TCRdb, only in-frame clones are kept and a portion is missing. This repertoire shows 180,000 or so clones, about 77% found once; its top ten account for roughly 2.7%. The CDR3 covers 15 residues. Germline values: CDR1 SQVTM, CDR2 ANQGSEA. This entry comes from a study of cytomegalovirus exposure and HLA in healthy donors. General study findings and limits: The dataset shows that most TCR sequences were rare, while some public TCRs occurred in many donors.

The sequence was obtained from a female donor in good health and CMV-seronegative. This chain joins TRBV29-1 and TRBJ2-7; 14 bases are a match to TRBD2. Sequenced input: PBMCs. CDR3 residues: CSVAGLAGESYGQYF. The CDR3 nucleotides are TGCAGCGTTGCGGGACTAGCGGGAGAGTCCTACGGGCAGTACTTC.